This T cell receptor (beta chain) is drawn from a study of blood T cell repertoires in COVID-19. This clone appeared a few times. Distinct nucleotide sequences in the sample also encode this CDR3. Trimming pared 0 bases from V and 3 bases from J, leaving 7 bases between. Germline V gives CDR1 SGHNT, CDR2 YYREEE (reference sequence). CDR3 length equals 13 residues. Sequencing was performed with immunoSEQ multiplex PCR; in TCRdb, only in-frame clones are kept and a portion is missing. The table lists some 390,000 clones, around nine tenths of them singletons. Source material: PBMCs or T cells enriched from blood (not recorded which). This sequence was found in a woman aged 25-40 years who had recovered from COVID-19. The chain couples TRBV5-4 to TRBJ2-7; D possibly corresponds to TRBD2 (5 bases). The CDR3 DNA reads TGTGCCAGCAGCTTGGTCGGGGTCTACGAGCAGTACTTC. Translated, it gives CASSLVGVYEQYF.